The 31 T cell receptor beta chains below come from one sample, sequenced in a study of a mutant IDH1 vaccine in newly diagnosed glioma. Sample time point: week 35, safety follow-up. Topical imiquimod was applied with each vaccine dose, which held 300 ug of mutant IDH1 20-mer peptide. Their antigens are not known. Method: immunoSEQ multiplex PCR; TCRdb's copy keeps in-frame clones and lacks some. The sample carries 34,000 or so clones, 81% recorded once. The starting material was PBMCs, obtained from a glioma patient whose treatment included an IDH1 peptide vaccine. These receptors all come from a young man with glioma.

This clone was observed once. V is TRBV5-5 and J is TRBJ1-4, with TRBD1 as a possible D gene (5 bases). Trimming shortened V by 4 bases and J by 4 bases, and 17 bases separated the two germline ends. Germline CDR1 reads SGHKS; CDR2 reads YYEKEE (reference sequence). This CDR3 has 16 amino acids. For the CDR3, the DNA is TGTGCCAGCAGCACGGGCCCCAAGGGGTATAATGAAAAACTGTTTTTT. It specifies CASSTGPKGYNEKLFF.

The rearrangement uses TRBV19 and TRBJ2-5; no definite D call. The germline V and J ends were trimmed by 0 bases and 6 bases, with 8 bases remaining between them. The germline gives CDR1 LNHDA, CDR2 SQIVND (reference sequence). The CDR3 contains 13 residues. The CDR3 coding sequence is TGTGCCAGTAGTATAGAAAGGGCGAAGACCCAGTACTTC. Translation gives CASSIERAKTQYF.

The chain uses TRBV10-3 and TRBJ2-3; D remains unclear. The CDR3 totals 13 residues. With 6 bases removed from V and 4 bases from J, the gap between germline ends came to 11 bases. The germline V gene encodes CDR1 ENHRY and CDR2 SYGVKD. CDR3 coding DNA: TGTGCCATCAGCGACCGGCTGTCAGATACGCAGTATTTT. It yields the protein CAISDRLSDTQYF.

The chain carries TRBV29-1 and TRBJ2-2; D is ambiguous. The CDR3 has 10 residues. Germline-derived CDR1 and CDR2 are SQVTM and ANQGSEA. V dropped 6 bases and J dropped 1 base, with 0 bases sitting between them. The CDR3 DNA sequence: TGCAGCGTGAACACCGGGGAGCTGTTTTTT. It is translated as CSVNTGELFF.

V gene TRBV10-3 combines with J gene TRBJ2-1; D remains unclear. The length of the CDR3 is 14 residues. Germline CDR1 and CDR2: ENHRY and SYGVKD. V gave up 3 bases and J gave up 0 bases, with 6 bases separating them. The CDR3 bases are TGTGCCATCAGTGAAATAAGCTCCTACAATGAGCAGTTCTTC. The encoded protein is CAISEISSYNEQFF.

V is TRBV5-4 and J is TRBJ1-3; 8 bases match TRBD1. The V segment lost 0 bases and the J segment 0 bases; nucleotides outside the gene matches: 8. From germline, CDR1 is SGHNT and CDR2 YYREEE (reference sequence). The CDR3 is made up of 18 amino acids. The CDR3 protein is CASSLEIRTGSSGNTIYF. The CDR3 nucleotides read TGTGCCAGCAGCTTGGAAATCCGGACAGGGAGCTCTGGAAACACCATATATTTT.

The V gene is TRBV11-2, the J gene TRBJ1-2; D might be TRBD1 (5 bases). Germline V gene data show CDR1 as SGHAT and CDR2 as FQNNGV. This CDR3 has 17 amino acids. V gave up 5 bases and J gave up 6 bases, with 25 bases separating them. CDR3 residues: CASSLLPSYKQGDGYTF. In DNA, the CDR3 is TGTGCCAGCAGCCTCCTCCCTTCTTATAAACAAGGGGATGGCTACACCTTC.

This clone was seen once. V usage is TRBV4-1 and J usage is TRBJ1-4, with TRBD1 matching over 8 bases. In germline, CDR1 is MGHRA, CDR2 YSYEKL. The CDR3 covers 16 residues. V lost 4 bases to trimming and J lost 8 bases; unmatched junction nucleotides: 12. CDR3 nucleotides: TGCGCCAGCAGCCTTTCAATTAGGACAGGGAAGGAAAAACTGTTTTTT. Translated: CASSLSIRTGKEKLFF.

The gene calls are TRBV5-1 and TRBJ2-7; no clear D gene. Trimming took 1 base from V and 4 from J, leaving 12 bases between them. The CDR3 is 14 residues long. The V gene's germline CDR1 is SGHRS and CDR2 YFSETQ. CDR3 sequence reads: CASSLYPGEYEQYF. CDR3 nucleotides: TGCGCCAGCAGCTTGTATCCAGGAGAATACGAGCAGTACTTC.

The genes are TRBV2 and TRBJ1-1, with D perhaps TRBD1 (6 bases). This CDR3 is built from 12 residues. CDR1 is SNHLY, CDR2 FYNNEI, per germline. Trimming took off 8 bases at V and 4 bases at J, with 11 bases between the two ends. CDR3 in amino acids: CASFSGATEAFF. CDR3 DNA: TGTGCCAGCTTTTCAGGGGCCACTGAAGCTTTCTTT.

J is TRBJ2-7 and V is TRBV5-1; 7 nucleotides agree with TRBD2. Germline CDR1 SGHRS, CDR2 YFSETQ. The CDR3 covers 14 residues. V shed 0 bases and J 2 bases; nucleotides not matched to a gene: 2. The CDR3 DNA follows: TGCGCCAGCAGCTTGGTGCTAGCGGCCTACGAGCAGTACTTC. It codes for CASSLVLAAYEQYF.

The V call is TRBV4-1, the J call TRBJ1-5; 7 positions match TRBD1. The V gene end was trimmed by 1 base and the J gene end by 2 bases; junction bases not matched to a gene: 5. The CDR3 is 16 amino acids. The germline V gene encodes CDR1 MGHRA and CDR2 YSYEKL. The CDR3 DNA is TGCGCCAGCAGCCAAGTTGGAGGGGGCGGCAATCAGCCCCAGCATTTT. The encoded protein is CASSQVGGGGNQPQHF.

This clone was seen just once. The gene calls are TRBV6-5 and TRBJ2-1; 10 bases fit TRBD1. CDR1 MNHEY and CDR2 SVGAGI come from the germline V gene. Germline trimming cut 7 bases from V and 2 bases from J; bases unmatched to any gene: 2. The length of the CDR3 is 14 residues. For the CDR3, the DNA is TGTGCCAGCACGACAGGGGGCCCCTACAATGAGCAGTTCTTC. Translation: CASTTGGPYNEQFF.

CDR3 sequence (DNA): TGTGCCAGCTCACAGGGGCCCCAGCCCCAGCATTTT. Translation: CASSQGPQPQHF. V is TRBV25-1 and J is TRBJ1-5; 7 bases line up with TRBD1. The CDR3 has 12 residues. V was pared by 8 bases and J by 7 bases, with 5 bases of the junction left unmatched. Germline V gene sequence: CDR1 MGHDK, CDR2 SYGVNS.

The chain's CDR3 is CASREVYGYTF. Written as DNA, the CDR3 is TGTGCCAGCAGGGAGGTTTATGGCTACACCTTC. V usage is TRBV2 and J usage is TRBJ1-2; D uncertain. V was trimmed by 6 bases and J by 5 bases, leaving 7 bases between them. The CDR3 consists of 11 residues. Germline V gene sequence: CDR1 SNHLY, CDR2 FYNNEI. Full variable domain (remainder filled in from reference TRBV2 and TRBJ1-2): EPEVTQTPSHQVTQMGQEVILRCVPISNHLYFYWYRQILGQKVEFLVSFYNNEISEKSEIFDDQFSVERPDGSNFTLKIRSTKLEDSAMYFCASREVYGYTFGSGTRLTVV.

The chain has TRBV29-1 and TRBJ2-3, with 9 positions matching TRBD1. J gave up 1 base and V 6 bases, and 8 bases lay outside the gene matches. This CDR3 is built from 15 residues. CDR1 and CDR2 (germline): SQVTM, ANQGSEA. The CDR3 DNA is TGCAGCGTCGGCCCGACAGGGGGGGGCACAGATACGCAGTATTTT. It codes for CSVGPTGGGTDTQYF.

The rearrangement uses TRBV4-1 and TRBJ2-7, with D perhaps TRBD2 (6 bases). CDR3 size: 14 residues. Germline CDR1 and CDR2: MGHRA and YSYEKL. Deletions cut 4 bases from V and 2 bases from J, with 12 bases between. The CDR3 reads CASSPDGSAYEQYF. The CDR3 coding sequence is TGCGCCAGCAGCCCTGACGGGAGTGCCTACGAGCAGTACTTC.

This chain uses TRBV5-8 with TRBJ2-7, with D possibly being TRBD1 (6 bases). CDR3 length: 15 residues. Between the trimmed V and J ends, which lost 4 bases and 2 bases, there was a span of 16 bases. Germline CDR1 and CDR2: SGHTS and YDEGEE. The CDR3 DNA reads as TGTGCCAGCAGCCTGCCCGGGACATTGGCCTACGAGCAGTACTTC. This sequence encodes CASSLPGTLAYEQYF.

This sequence joins TRBV6-1 and TRBJ1-5; D unclear. The length of the CDR3 is 16 residues. The ends were cut back, 6 bases at V and 0 bases at J, with 15 bases in the middle. Germline CDR1 and CDR2: MNHNS and SASEGT. This CDR3 reads CASSEPEFASNQPQHF. CDR3 sequence (DNA): TGTGCCAGCAGCGAACCGGAATTTGCTAGCAATCAGCCCCAGCATTTT.

The chain employs TRBV9 and TRBJ2-1, with 11 positions matching TRBD2. J lost 4 bases, V lost 6 bases, and 6 bases had no gene match. Germline CDR1 reads SGDLS; CDR2 reads YYNGEE. This CDR3 has 15 residues. The CDR3 sequence is CASTNLAGGYNEQFF. The CDR3 nucleotides read TGTGCCAGCACCAATCTAGCGGGAGGTTACAATGAGCAGTTCTTC.

The chain couples TRBV5-6 to TRBJ1-2; D possibly corresponds to TRBD1 (6 bases). V shed 5 bases and J shed 4 bases, with 18 bases lying between them. Germline assignment: CDR1 SGHDT and CDR2 YYEEEE. The length of the CDR3 is 15 residues. CDR3 region: CASSHGGRTVYGYTF. In DNA, the CDR3 is TGTGCCAGCAGTCATGGTGGCCGGACAGTCTATGGCTACACCTTC.

The chain uses TRBV5-1 and TRBJ2-2; D not certain. The CDR3 is made up of 14 amino acids. In germline, CDR1 is SGHRS, CDR2 YFSETQ. The V end lost 0 bases, the J end lost 4 bases, and 7 bases lay between the germline ends. The CDR3 DNA reads as TGCGCCAGCAGCTTGGACAGCTCCACCGGGGAGCTGTTTTTT. This codes for CASSLDSSTGELFF.

The CDR3 DNA reads TGTGCCAGCAGCCAAGATGGGGTGAATTCTAACTATGGCTACACCTTC. Its translation is CASSQDGVNSNYGYTF. The rearrangement joins TRBV14 to TRBJ1-2, with unresolved D. From germline, CDR1 is SGHDN and CDR2 FVKESK. The CDR3 totals 16 residues. V lost 0 bases and J lost 0, with 11 bases in between. Full variable domain (remainder filled in from reference TRBV14 and TRBJ1-2): EAGVTQFPSHSVIEKGQTVTLRCDPISGHDNLYWYRRVMGKEIKFLLHFVKESKQDESGMPNNRFLAERTGGTYSTLKVQPAELEDSGVYFCASSQDGVNSNYGYTFGSGTRLTVV.

The V call is TRBV5-1, the J call TRBJ2-5, with 9 bases identical to TRBD2. V shed 2 bases and J 5 bases; nucleotides not matched to a gene: 4. Germline V CDR1 and CDR2: SGHRS, YFSETQ. CDR3 length equals 14 residues. The CDR3 loop reads CASSFSGSGETQYF. CDR3 nucleotide sequence: TGCGCCAGCAGCTTTAGCGGGAGTGGGGAGACCCAGTACTTC.

The CDR3 DNA sequence: TGCGCCAGCAGCCATCGCGCGGGAGAGAAGTACAATGAGCAGTTCTTC. This translates into CASSHRAGEKYNEQFF. J is TRBJ2-1 and V is TRBV4-1; TRBD2 matches 7 bases. CDR1 is MGHRA and CDR2 is YSYEKL in the germline V gene. This CDR3 spans 16 amino acids. With V trimmed by 3 bases and J by 4 bases, 9 bases remained unmatched.

By its share, this clone is medium-sized. The chain couples TRBV5-1 to TRBJ2-1; D gene ambiguous. The CDR3 covers 15 residues. Trimming pared 0 bases from V and 0 bases from J, leaving 7 bases between. Germline V gene sequence: CDR1 SGHRS, CDR2 YFSETQ. The CDR3 loop reads CASSLAEPSYNEQFF. The CDR3, as DNA: TGCGCCAGCAGCTTGGCCGAACCCTCCTACAATGAGCAGTTCTTC.

CDR3 DNA: TGCGCCAGCAGCTTGGGAGGGTTTGAGACTGGAAACACCATATATTTT. Translation gives CASSLGGFETGNTIYF. V is TRBV5-1 and J is TRBJ1-3; D ambiguous. V lost 0 bases, J lost 2 bases, and 12 bases lay in between. Germline CDR1 is SGHRS and CDR2 is YFSETQ. The length of the CDR3 is 16 residues.

The chain couples TRBV2 to TRBJ2-3, with 10 bases matching TRBD2. Losses at the gene ends were 6 bases for V and 0 bases for J; bases not matched to a gene: 3. The germline V gene encodes CDR1 SNHLY and CDR2 FYNNEI. This CDR3 contains 15 residues. The DNA for the CDR3 is TGTGCCAGCAGCCTGACTAGCGGGAGCACAGATACGCAGTATTTT. Translated, it gives CASSLTSGSTDTQYF.

This sequence joins TRBV2 and TRBJ1-2, with 7 nucleotides matching TRBD1. After removal of 4 bases from V and 8 bases from J, the junction contained 4 bases not matched to a gene. The CDR3 sequence is 12 residues long. The germline CDR1 and CDR2 sequences are SNHLY and FYNNEI. CDR3 protein: CASSGTGVGYTF. The CDR3, as DNA: TGTGCCAGCAGTGGAACAGGGGTCGGCTACACCTTC.

This clone was seen a handful of times. The V and J genes are TRBV30 and TRBJ1-1; D might be TRBD1 (5 bases). Germline lookup yields CDR1 GTSNPN and CDR2 SVGIG (reference sequence). The V end was cut by 4 bases, the J end by 7 bases, with 10 bases between. This CDR3 contains 11 residues. The CDR3 DNA reads as TGTGCCTGGAAGGATAGGGGTGAAGCTTTCTTT. Translating it yields CAWKDRGEAFF.

This chain links TRBV28 with TRBJ2-5; D might be TRBD2 (5 bases). This CDR3 is 17 amino acids long. The germline gives CDR1 MDHEN, CDR2 SYDVKM. V was shortened by 5 bases and J by 2 bases, with 21 bases between the two germline ends. CDR3 coding DNA: TGTGCCAGCAGTCCCCGTCGGAAGACGCGGGTACAAGAGACCCAGTACTTC. The encoded protein is CASSPRRKTRVQETQYF.